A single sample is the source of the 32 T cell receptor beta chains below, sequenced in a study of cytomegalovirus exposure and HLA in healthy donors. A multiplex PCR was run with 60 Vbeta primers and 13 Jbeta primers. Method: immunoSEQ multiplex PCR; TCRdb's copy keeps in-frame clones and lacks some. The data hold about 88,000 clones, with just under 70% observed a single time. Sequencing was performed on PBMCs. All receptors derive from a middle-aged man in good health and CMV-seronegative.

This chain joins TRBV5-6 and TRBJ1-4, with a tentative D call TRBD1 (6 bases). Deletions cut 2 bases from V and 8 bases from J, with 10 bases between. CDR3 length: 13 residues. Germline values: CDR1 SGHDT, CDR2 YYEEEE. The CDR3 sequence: CASSLQGLEKLFF. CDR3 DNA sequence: TGTGCCAGCAGCTTACAGGGCCTCGAAAAACTGTTTTTT. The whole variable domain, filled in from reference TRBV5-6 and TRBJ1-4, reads DAGVTQSPTHLIKTRGQQVTLRCSPKSGHDTVSWYQQALGQGPQFIFQYYEEEERQRGNFPDRFSGHQFPNYSSELNVNALLLGDSALYLCASSLQGLEKLFFGSGTQLSVL.

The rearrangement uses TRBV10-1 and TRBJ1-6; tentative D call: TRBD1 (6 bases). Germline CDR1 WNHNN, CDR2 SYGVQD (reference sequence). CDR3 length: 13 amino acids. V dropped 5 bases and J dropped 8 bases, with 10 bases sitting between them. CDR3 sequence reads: CASSRNRDSPLHF. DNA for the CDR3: TGCGCCAGCAGTCGAAACAGGGATTCACCCCTCCACTTT.

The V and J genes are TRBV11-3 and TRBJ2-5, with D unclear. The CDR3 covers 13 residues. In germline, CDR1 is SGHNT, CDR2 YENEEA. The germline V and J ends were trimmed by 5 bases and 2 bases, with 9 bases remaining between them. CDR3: CASSTPTQETQYF. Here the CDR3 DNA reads TGTGCCAGCAGCACCCCTACGCAAGAGACCCAGTACTTC.

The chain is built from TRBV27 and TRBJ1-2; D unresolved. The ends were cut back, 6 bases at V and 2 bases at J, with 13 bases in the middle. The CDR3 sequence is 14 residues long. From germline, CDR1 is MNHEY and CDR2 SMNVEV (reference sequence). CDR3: CASRSDGGNYGYTF. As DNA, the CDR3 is TGTGCCAGCAGATCTGACGGAGGGAACTATGGCTACACCTTC.

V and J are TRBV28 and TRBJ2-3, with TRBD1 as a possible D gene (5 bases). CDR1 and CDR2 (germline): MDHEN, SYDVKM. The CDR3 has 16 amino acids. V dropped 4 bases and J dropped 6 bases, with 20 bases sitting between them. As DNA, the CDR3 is TGTGCCAGCAGTTCCCCGGGCAGGGAAGTTACGGATACGCAGTATTTT. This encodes CASSSPGREVTDTQYF.

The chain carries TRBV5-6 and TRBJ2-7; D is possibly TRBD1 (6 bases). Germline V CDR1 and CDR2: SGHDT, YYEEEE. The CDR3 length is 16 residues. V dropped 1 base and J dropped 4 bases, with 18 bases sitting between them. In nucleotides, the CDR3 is TGTGCCAGCAGCTTGCCACAGGGAATATCTAGGTACGAGCAGTACTTC. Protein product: CASSLPQGISRYEQYF.

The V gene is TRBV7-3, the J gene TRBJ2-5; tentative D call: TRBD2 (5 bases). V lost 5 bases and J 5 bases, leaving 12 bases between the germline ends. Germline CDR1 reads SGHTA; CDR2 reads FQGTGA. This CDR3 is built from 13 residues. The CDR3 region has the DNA TGTGCCAGCAGCCCCAGCGGCGCGGAGACCCAGTACTTC. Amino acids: CASSPSGAETQYF.

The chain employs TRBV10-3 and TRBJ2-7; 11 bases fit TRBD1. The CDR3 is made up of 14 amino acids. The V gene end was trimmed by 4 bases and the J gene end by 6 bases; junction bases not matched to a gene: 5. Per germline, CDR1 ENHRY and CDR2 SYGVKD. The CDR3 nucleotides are TGTGCCATCAGTGTGGGACAGGGGGTTGGCGAGCAGTACGTC. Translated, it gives CAISVGQGVGEQYV.

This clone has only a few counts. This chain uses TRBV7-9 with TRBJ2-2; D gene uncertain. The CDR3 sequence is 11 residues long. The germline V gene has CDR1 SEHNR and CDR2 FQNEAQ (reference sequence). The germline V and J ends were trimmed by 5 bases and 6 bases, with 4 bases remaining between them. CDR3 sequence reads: CASSPAGELFF. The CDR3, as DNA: TGTGCCAGCAGCCCCGCCGGGGAGCTGTTTTTT.

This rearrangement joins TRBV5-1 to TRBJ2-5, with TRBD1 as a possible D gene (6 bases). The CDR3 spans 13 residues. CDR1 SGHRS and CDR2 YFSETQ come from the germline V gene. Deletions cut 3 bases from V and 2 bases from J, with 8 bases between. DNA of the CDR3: TGCGCCAGCAGCTACGGACAGCAAGAGACCCAGTACTTC. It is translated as CASSYGQQETQYF.

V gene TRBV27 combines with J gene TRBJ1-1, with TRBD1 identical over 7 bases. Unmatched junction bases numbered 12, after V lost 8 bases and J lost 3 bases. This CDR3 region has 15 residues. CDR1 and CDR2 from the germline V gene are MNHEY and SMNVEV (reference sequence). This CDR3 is CASGPTGVGDTEAFF. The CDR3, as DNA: TGTGCCAGCGGTCCTACAGGGGTGGGGGACACTGAAGCTTTCTTT.

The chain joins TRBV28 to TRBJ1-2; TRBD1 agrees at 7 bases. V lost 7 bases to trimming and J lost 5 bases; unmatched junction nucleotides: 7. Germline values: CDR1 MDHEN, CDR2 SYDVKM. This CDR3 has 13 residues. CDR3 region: CASIRQGIYGYTF. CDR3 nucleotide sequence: TGTGCCAGCATTAGACAGGGTATATATGGCTACACCTTC.

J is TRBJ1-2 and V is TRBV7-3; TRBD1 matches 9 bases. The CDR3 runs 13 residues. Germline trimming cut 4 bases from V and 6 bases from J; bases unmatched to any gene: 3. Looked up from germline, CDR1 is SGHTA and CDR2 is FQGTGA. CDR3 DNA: TGTGCCAGCAGCTGGGGACAGGGCCATGGCTACACCTTC. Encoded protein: CASSWGQGHGYTF.

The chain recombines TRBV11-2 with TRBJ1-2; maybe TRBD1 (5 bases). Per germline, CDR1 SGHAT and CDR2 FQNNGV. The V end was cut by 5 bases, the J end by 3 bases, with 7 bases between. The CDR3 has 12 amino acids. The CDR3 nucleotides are TGTGCCAGCAGCGGCAGGGACTATGGCTACACCTTC. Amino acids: CASSGRDYGYTF.

The CDR3 loop is CAWSVLGTANTEAFF. The CDR3 DNA follows: TGTGCCTGGAGTGTACTAGGGACAGCGAACACTGAAGCTTTCTTT. The chain carries TRBV30 and TRBJ1-1; 7 nucleotides line up with TRBD1. CDR1 and CDR2 from the germline V gene are GTSNPN and SVGIG (reference sequence). The length of the CDR3 is 15 residues. J gave up 1 base and V 0 bases, and 5 bases lay outside the gene matches.

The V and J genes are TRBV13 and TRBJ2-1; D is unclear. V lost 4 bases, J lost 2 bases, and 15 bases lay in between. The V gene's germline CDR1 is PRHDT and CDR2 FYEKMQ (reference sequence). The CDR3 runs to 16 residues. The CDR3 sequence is CASSYSEVVTYNEQFF. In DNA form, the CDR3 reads TGTGCCAGCAGCTATAGTGAGGTTGTTACCTACAATGAGCAGTTCTTC.

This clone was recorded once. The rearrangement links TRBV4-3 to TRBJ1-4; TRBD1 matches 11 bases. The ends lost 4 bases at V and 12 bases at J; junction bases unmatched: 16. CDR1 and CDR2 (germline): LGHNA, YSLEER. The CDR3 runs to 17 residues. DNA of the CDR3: TGCGCCAGCAGCCCTCAACCCGGACAGGGGGCGCAGGCCGAACTGTTTTTT. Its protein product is CASSPQPGQGAQAELFF.

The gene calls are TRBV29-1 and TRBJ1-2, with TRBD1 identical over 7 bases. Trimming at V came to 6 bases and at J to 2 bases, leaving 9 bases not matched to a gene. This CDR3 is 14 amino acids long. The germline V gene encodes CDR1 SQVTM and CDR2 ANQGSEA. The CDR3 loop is CSVSTEQGNYGYTF. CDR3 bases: TGCAGCGTGTCCACCGAACAGGGGAACTATGGCTACACCTTC.

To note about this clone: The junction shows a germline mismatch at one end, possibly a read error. The DNA for the CDR3 is TGTGCCAGCTCGGGTATTTGGGAGAACCAGTACTTC. Its translation is CASSGIWENQYF. The V and J genes are TRBV13 and TRBJ2-5; weak D call: TRBD2 (5 bases). This CDR3 is built from 12 residues. Germline V gives CDR1 PRHDT, CDR2 FYEKMQ (reference sequence).

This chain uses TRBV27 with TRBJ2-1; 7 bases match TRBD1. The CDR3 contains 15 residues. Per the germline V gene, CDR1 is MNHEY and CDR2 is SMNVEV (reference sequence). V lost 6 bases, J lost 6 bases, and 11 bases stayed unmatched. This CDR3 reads CASSPSIAGGNEQFF. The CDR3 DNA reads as TGTGCCAGCAGCCCATCTATAGCAGGGGGCAATGAGCAGTTCTTC.

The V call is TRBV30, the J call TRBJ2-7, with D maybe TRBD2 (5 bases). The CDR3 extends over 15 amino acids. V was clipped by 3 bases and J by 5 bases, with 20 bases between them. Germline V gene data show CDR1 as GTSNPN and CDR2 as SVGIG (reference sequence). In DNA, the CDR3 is TGTGCCTGGAGCCGGACTCGCAGGTCTTTGAACGAGCAGTACGTC. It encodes CAWSRTRRSLNEQYV.

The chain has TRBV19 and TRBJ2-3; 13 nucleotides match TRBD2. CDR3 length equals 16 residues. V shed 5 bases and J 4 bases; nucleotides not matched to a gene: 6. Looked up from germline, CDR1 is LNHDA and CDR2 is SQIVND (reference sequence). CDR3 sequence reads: CASSPGLAGAADTQYF. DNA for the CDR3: TGTGCCAGTAGTCCCGGACTAGCGGGAGCGGCAGATACGCAGTATTTT.

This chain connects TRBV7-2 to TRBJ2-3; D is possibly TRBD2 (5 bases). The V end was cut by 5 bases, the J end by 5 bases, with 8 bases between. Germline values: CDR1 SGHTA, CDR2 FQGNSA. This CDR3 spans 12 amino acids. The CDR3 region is CASSPAVDTQYF. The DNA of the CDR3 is TGTGCCAGCAGCCCAGCGGTAGATACGCAGTATTTT.

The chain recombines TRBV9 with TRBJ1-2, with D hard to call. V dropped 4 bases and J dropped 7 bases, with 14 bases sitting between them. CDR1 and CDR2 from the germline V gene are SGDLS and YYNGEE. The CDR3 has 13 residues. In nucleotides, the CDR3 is TGTGCCAGCAGCCCTCCCGGGTCCTTTGGCTACACCTTC. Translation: CASSPPGSFGYTF.

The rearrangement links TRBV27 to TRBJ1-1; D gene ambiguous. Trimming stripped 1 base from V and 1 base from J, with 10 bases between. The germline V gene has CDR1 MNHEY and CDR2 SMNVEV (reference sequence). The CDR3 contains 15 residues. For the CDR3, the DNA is TGTGCCAGCAGTTTATTCCCCGACACGAACACTGAAGCTTTCTTT. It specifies CASSLFPDTNTEAFF.

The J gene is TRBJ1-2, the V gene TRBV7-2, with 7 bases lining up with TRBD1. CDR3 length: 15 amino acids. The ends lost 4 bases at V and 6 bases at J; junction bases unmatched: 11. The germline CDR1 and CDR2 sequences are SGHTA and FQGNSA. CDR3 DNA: TGTGCCAGCAGCTCTTATATACCCGACAGGGATGGCTACACCTTC. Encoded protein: CASSSYIPDRDGYTF. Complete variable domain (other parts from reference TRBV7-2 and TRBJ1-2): GAGVSQSPSNKVTEKGKDVELRCDPISGHTALYWYRQSLGQGLEFLIYFQGNSAPDKSGLPSDRFSAERTGGSVSTLTIQRTQQEDSAVYLCASSSYIPDRDGYTFGSGTRLTVV.

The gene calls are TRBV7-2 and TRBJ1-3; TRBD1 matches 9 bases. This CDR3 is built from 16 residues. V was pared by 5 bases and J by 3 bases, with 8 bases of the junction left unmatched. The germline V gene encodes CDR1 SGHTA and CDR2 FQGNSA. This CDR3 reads CASSLYRGQFGNTIYF. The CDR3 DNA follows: TGTGCCAGCAGCCTCTACAGGGGGCAGTTTGGAAACACCATATATTTT. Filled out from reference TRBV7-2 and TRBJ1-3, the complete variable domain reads GAGVSQSPSNKVTEKGKDVELRCDPISGHTALYWYRQSLGQGLEFLIYFQGNSAPDKSGLPSDRFSAERTGGSVSTLTIQRTQQEDSAVYLCASSLYRGQFGNTIYFGEGSWLTVV.

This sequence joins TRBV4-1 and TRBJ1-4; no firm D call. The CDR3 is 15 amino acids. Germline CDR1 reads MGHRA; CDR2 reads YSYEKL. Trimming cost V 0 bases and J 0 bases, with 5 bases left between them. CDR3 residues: CASSQDFTTNEKLFF. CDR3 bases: TGCGCCAGCAGCCAAGACTTTACAACTAATGAAAAACTGTTTTTT.

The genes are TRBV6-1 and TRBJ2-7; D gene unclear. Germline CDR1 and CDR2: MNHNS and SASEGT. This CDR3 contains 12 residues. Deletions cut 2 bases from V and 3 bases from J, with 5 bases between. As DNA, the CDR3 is TGTGCCAGCAGTGAACAGTACTACGAGCAGTACGTC. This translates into CASSEQYYEQYV.

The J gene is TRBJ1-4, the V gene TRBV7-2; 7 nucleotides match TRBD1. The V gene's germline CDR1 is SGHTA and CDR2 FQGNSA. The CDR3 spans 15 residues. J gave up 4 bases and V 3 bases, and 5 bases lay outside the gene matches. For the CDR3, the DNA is TGTGCCAGCAGCTTCTCCGGGACAGTTAATGAAAAACTGTTTTTT. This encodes CASSFSGTVNEKLFF.

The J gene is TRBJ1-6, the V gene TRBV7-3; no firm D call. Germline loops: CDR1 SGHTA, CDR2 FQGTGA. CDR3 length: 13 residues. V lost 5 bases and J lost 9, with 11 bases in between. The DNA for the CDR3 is TGTGCCAGCAGCCAATACGGTGGTTCACCCCTCCACTTT. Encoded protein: CASSQYGGSPLHF.

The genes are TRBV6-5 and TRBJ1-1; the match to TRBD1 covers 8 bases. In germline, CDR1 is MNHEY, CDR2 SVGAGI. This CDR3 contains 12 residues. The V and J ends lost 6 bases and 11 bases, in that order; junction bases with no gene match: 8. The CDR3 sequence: CASSRTGKGAFF. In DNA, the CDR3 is TGTGCCAGCAGCAGGACAGGGAAGGGTGCTTTCTTT.